This T cell receptor (beta chain) was retrieved from a study of beta chain features in type 1 diabetes. Study as a whole: Regarding age, gender and cell yields, patients proved similar to healthy donors. Whole-study findings and limits: The study found fewer insertions and more deletions at VDJ junctions in type 1 diabetes patients. Shortening that was moderate but significant affected the TCRB CDR3s of Type 1 diabetes patients in all four CD4+ subsets.

Investigators reverse transcribed all isolated RNA, so they sequenced expressed TCRB transcripts. Mean read depth for naive, central memory and regulatory T cell samples was around 3.8 million reads. Using immunoSEQ multiplex PCR, the repertoire was profiled, and TCRdb retains in-frame clones only, with some absent. The sample holds under 950,000 clones, around a sixth seen once. This CDR3 contains 14 residues. Germline V lookup: CDR1 MDHEN, CDR2 SYDVKM. Trimming stripped 4 bases from V and 2 bases from J, with 12 bases between. With respect to this clone: Its antigen is unidentified.

This receptor was identified in a woman aged 18-30 years in good health. The chain uses TRBV28 and TRBJ2-7; possibly TRBD1 for D (6 bases). The sequencing input was naive CD4+ T cells from blood. The CDR3 region has the DNA TGTGCCAGCAGTTCGCTCGGACAGACCTACGAGCAGTACTTC. Amino acid sequence: CASSSLGQTYEQYF.